The T cell receptor (beta chain) described here comes from a study of T cells after yellow fever vaccination. Findings and limits, study-wide: The secondary response peaked faster, at day 5 versus 15, but was weaker.

TCRdb recomputed calls from the 5' RACE reads with MiXCR, one row per CDR3 protein. The sample records some 600,000 distinct CDR3 sequences, about a sixth being singletons. This clonotype was detected only a few times. Its antigen is unknown. Trimming stripped 8 bases from V and 0 bases from J, with 13 bases between. The CDR3 has 14 residues. Germline lookup yields CDR1 SEHNR and CDR2 FQNEAQ (reference sequence). The receptor was derived from a man between 18 and 35 years old who received the YFV17D yellow fever vaccine. The V gene is TRBV7-9, the J gene TRBJ1-2; D call uncertain. Sample: PBMCs, taken about 5 days after the first yellow fever vaccination. CDR3 sequence reads: CASRPDDANYGYTF. DNA of the CDR3: TGTGCCAGCCGTCCAGACGACGCTAACTATGGCTACACCTTC.